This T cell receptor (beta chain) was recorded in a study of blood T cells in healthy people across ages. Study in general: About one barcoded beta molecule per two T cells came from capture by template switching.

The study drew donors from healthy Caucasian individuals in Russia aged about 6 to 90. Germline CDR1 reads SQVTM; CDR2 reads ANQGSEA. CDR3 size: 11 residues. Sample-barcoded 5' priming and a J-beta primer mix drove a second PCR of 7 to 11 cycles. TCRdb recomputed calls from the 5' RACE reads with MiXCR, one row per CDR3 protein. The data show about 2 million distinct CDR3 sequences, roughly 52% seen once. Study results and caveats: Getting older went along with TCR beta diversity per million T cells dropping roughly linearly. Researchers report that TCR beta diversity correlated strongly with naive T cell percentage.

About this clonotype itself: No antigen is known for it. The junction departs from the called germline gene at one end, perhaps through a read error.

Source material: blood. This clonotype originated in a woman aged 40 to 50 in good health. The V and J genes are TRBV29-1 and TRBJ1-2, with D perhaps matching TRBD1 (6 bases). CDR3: CSGEKGGGYTF. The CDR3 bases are TGCAGCGGTGAAAAGGGGGGAGGCTACACCTTC.